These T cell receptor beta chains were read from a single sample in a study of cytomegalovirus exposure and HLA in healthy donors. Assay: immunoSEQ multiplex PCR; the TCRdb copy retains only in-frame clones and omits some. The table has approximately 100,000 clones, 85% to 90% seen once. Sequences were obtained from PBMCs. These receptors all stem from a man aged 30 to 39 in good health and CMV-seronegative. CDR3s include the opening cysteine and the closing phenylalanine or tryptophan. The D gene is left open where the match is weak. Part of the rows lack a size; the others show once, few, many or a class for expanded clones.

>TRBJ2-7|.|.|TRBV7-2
TGTGCCAGTCCCGGGGGGCCCCCCCACGAGCAGTACTTC
CASPGGPPHEQYF
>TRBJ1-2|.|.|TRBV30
TGTGCCTGGAGTGTACAGGGACCACCTAACTATGGCTACACCTTC
CAWSVQGPPNYGYTF
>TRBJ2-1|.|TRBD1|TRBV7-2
TGTGCCAGCACCTTGCGGGGACAGGGTTACTACAATGAGCAGTTCTTC
CASTLRGQGYYNEQFF
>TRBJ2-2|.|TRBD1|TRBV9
TGTGCCAGCAGCCCGGACAGGGGGCAAATTGGCCGGGAGCTGTTTTTT
CASSPDRGQIGRELFF
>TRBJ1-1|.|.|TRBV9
TGTGCCAGCAGCGCGAGGGAACAGGGTGGCGGTGAAGCTTTCTTT
CASSAREQGGGEAFF
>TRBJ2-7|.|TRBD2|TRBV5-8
TGTGCCAGCAGCTGGGAAACCGGGACTAGCGGTTACGAGCAGTACTTC
CASSWETGTSGYEQYF
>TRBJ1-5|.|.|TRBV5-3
TGTGCCAGAAGCTTAGGAGGGGCTAAAAATCAGCCCCAGCATTTT
CARSLGGAKNQPQHF
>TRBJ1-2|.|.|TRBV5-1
TGCGCCAGCAGCTTGTCGGCACTGAGGGTGGATGGCTACACCTTC
CASSLSALRVDGYTF
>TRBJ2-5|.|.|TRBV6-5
TGTGCCAGCAGTTCAACAGGGACCCAGTACTTC
CASSSTGTQYF
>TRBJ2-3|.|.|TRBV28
TGTGCCAGCAGTGTCCCTAGAGTCGGGGCAGATACGCAGTATTTT
CASSVPRVGADTQYF
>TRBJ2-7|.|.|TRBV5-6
TGTGCCAGCAGCTGGGGGGTCAGACCATCCTACGAGCAGTACTTC
CASSWGVRPSYEQYF
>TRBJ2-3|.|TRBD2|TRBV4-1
TGCGCCAGCAGCCAAGAAGGTCTAGCGGGGACAGATACGCAGTATTTT
CASSQEGLAGTDTQYF
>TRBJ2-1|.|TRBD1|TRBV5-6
TGTGCCAGCAGCAGGGGGACAGGGGAGTCTTTTGAGCAGTTCTTC
CASSRGTGESFEQFF
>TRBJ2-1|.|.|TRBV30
TGTGCCTGGAGTCCTGCAGCGGAGTTTGGTAATGAGCAGTTCTTC
CAWSPAAEFGNEQFF
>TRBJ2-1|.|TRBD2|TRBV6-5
TGTGCCAGCAGACCGACTAGCAGAAACTACAATGAGCAGTTCTTC
CASRPTSRNYNEQFF
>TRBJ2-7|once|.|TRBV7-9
TGTGCCAGCAGCTCACAGGGAACCGAGCAGTACTTC
CASSSQGTEQYF
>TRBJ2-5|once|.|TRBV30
TGTGCCTGGACCGTGCGGTATCGAGAGACCCAGTACTTC
CAWTVRYRETQYF